The 30 T cell receptor beta chains below come from one sample, sequenced in a study of low-dose radiotherapy and immunotherapy resistance in tumors. TRAV- and TRBV-specific primers were used for first-strand cDNA, which covered alpha and beta chains. Both a constant-region primer and a V-primer adapter served to amplify TCRs across 15 to 25 PCR cycles. TCRdb re-derived calls from the reads in MiXCR, one entry per CDR3 protein. The repertoire has roughly 7,000 distinct CDR3 sequences, roughly 58% of them found once; the top ten carry approximately 12%. These receptors all stem from a human donor with advanced metastatic prostate, ovarian, gallbladder or colorectal cancer (not recorded which). This table probably holds off-target reads from a library built for another chain.

This chain connects TRBV7-2 to TRBJ2-2; 10 bases map to TRBD2. CDR1 is SGHTA, CDR2 FQGNSA, per germline. Trimming removed 5 bases from V and 4 bases from J; junction bases left unmatched: 13. This CDR3 is 18 amino acids long. The CDR3 protein is CASSITRRGLASTGELFF. DNA of the CDR3: TGTGCCAGCAGCATCACCCGAAGGGGACTAGCGAGCACCGGGGAGCTGTTTTTT.

This clonotype is a singleton in its sample. The chain couples TRBV4-2 to TRBJ1-1, with D perhaps TRBD1 (5 bases). V lost 2 bases to trimming and J lost 4 bases, with 11 bases between them. Germline CDR1 is LGHNA and CDR2 is YNFKEQ. The CDR3 is made up of 14 amino acids. The CDR3 reads CASSQYLRVTEAFF. CDR3 nucleotides: TGTGCCAGCAGCCAATATCTCAGGGTCACTGAAGCTTTCTTT.

The chain recombines TRBV7-8 with TRBJ2-1, with 7 bases aligning to TRBD2. Germline CDR1 reads SGHVS; CDR2 reads FQNEAQ. The CDR3 is 16 amino acids. The junction had 11 bases not matched to a gene; V was cut back by 5 bases and J by 4 bases. The CDR3 DNA reads TGTGCCAGCAGCCTAGTGGGTGGACTAGTATACAATGAGCAGTTCTTC. Translated, it gives CASSLVGGLVYNEQFF.

The V gene is TRBV3-1, the J gene TRBJ2-3, with D possibly being TRBD1 (6 bases). Germline V gene lookup returns CDR1 LGHDT and CDR2 YNNKEL (reference sequence). V dropped 4 bases and J dropped 6 bases, with 11 bases sitting between them. This CDR3 is 13 amino acids long. CDR3 amino acids: CASSLQGTDTQYF. CDR3 sequence (DNA): TGTGCCAGCAGCCTACAGGGAACCGATACGCAGTATTTT.

This clonotype was found once. The J gene is TRBJ2-1, the V gene TRBV25-1; D may be TRBD1 or TRBD2 (5 bases each). Looked up from germline, CDR1 is MGHDK and CDR2 is SYGVNS. The CDR3 totals 17 residues. V was trimmed by 1 base and J by 0 bases, leaving 13 bases between them. CDR3 nucleotides: TGTGCCAGCAGTGAATCCCCCGAGGGGAGCTCCTACAATGAGCAGTTCTTC. As protein: CASSESPEGSSYNEQFF.

CDR3: CASSVEGTSDNEQFF. The CDR3 region has the DNA TGTGCCAGCAGCGTAGAGGGGACATCTGACAATGAGCAGTTCTTC. The J gene is TRBJ2-1, the V gene TRBV9; D may be TRBD1 (6 bases). Germline V lookup: CDR1 SGDLS, CDR2 YYNGEE. V was clipped by 0 bases and J by 5 bases, with 12 bases between them. This CDR3 spans 15 amino acids. Full variable domain (outside the CDR3, taken from reference TRBV9 and TRBJ2-1): DSGVTQTPKHLITATGQRVTLRCSPRSGDLSVYWYQQSLDQGLQFLIQYYNGEERAKGNILERFSAQQFPDLHSELNLSSLELGDSALYFCASSVEGTSDNEQFFGPGTRLTVL.

This clonotype is classed as medium-sized. This rearrangement joins TRBV29-1 to TRBJ2-3; TRBD1 or TRBD2 may be the D gene (6 bases each). This CDR3 is built from 14 residues. The V end lost 6 bases, the J end lost 4 bases, and 17 bases lay between the germline ends. Germline V lookup: CDR1 SQVTM, CDR2 ANQGSEA. CDR3 residues: CSVLGGLGADTQYF. The CDR3 nucleotides read TGCAGCGTCCTAGGGGGGTTGGGCGCAGATACGCAGTATTTT.

V gene TRBV4-1 combines with J gene TRBJ2-1; D might be TRBD2 (6 bases). CDR1 MGHRA and CDR2 YSYEKL come from the germline V gene. This CDR3 region has 14 residues. V gave up 2 bases and J gave up 7 bases, with 12 bases separating them. CDR3 in amino acids: CASSQPMTRNEQFF. CDR3 DNA sequence: TGCGCCAGCAGCCAACCTATGACTAGGAATGAGCAGTTCTTC.

The V call is TRBV5-5, the J call TRBJ2-7; 7 nucleotides agree with TRBD1. Per the germline V gene, CDR1 is SGHKS and CDR2 is YYEKEE (reference sequence). This CDR3 is built from 14 residues. V was pared by 2 bases and J by 1 base, with 3 bases of the junction left unmatched. The CDR3 loop is CASSLYRGSYEQYF. The CDR3 nucleotides are TGTGCCAGCAGCTTATACAGGGGATCCTACGAGCAGTACTTC. Full variable domain (remainder filled in from reference TRBV5-5 and TRBJ2-7): DAGVTQSPTHLIKTRGQQVTLRCSPISGHKSVSWYQQVLGQGPQFIFQYYEKEERGRGNFPDRFSARQFPNYSSELNVNALLLGDSALYLCASSLYRGSYEQYFGPGTRLTVT.

This chain links TRBV30 with TRBJ2-7; weak D call: TRBD2 (5 bases). There are 13 residues in the CDR3. The germline V gene has CDR1 GTSNPN and CDR2 SVGIG (reference sequence). V was cut by 3 bases and J by 4 bases, with 13 bases left in between. The CDR3 sequence: CAWSADSVYEQYF. The CDR3 DNA reads TGTGCCTGGAGCGCCGATAGCGTATACGAGCAGTACTTC.

This clonotype was counted only a few times. The chain couples TRBV10-3 to TRBJ2-7; perhaps TRBD1 as D (5 bases). The germline V and J ends were trimmed by 0 bases and 5 bases, with 14 bases remaining between them. The CDR3 contains 15 residues. CDR1 ENHRY and CDR2 SYGVKD come from the germline V gene. CDR3 residues: CAISESTSGLHEQYF. CDR3 DNA: TGTGCCATCAGTGAGTCAACGTCAGGGCTCCACGAGCAGTACTTC.

This clonotype was seen more than once but under ten times. V is TRBV18 and J is TRBJ1-1, with D possibly matching TRBD1 (6 bases). CDR1 and CDR2 (germline): KGHSH, LQKENI. Trimming took 4 bases from V and 0 from J, leaving 12 bases between them. The CDR3 extends over 15 amino acids. The CDR3 sequence is CASSLTGHVNTEAFF. As DNA, the CDR3 is TGTGCCAGCTCACTTACGGGACACGTGAACACTGAAGCTTTCTTT.

The chain has TRBV6-1 and TRBJ1-2; no reliable D call. Germline CDR1 is MNHNS and CDR2 is SASEGT. The CDR3 is made up of 12 amino acids. V dropped 2 bases and J dropped 7 bases, with 8 bases sitting between them. CDR3 bases: TGTGCCAGCAGTGAACAAGCTTCTGGCTACACCTTC. This sequence encodes CASSEQASGYTF.

The V call is TRBV12-3 or TRBV12-4, the J call TRBJ2-3; TRBD2 matches 8 bases. With 2 bases clipped from V and 6 bases from J, the junction kept 4 bases outside the gene matches. The CDR3 has 14 residues. The CDR3: CASSLRGLADTQYF. The CDR3 DNA follows: TGTGCCAGCAGTTTACGAGGACTAGCCGATACGCAGTATTTT.

The rearrangement links TRBV5-1 to TRBJ2-1; no firm D call. CDR1 SGHRS and CDR2 YFSETQ come from the germline V gene. The ends were cut back, 0 bases at V and 0 bases at J, with 7 bases in the middle. This CDR3 is 15 amino acids long. CDR3 protein: CASSLGLSSYNEQFF. The CDR3 nucleotides are TGCGCCAGCAGCTTGGGATTAAGCTCCTACAATGAGCAGTTCTTC.

The J gene is TRBJ2-7, the V gene TRBV6-5; 7 nucleotides match TRBD1. CDR1 is MNHEY, CDR2 SVGAGI, per germline. V was pared by 2 bases and J by 1 base, with 8 bases of the junction left unmatched. The CDR3 spans 16 residues. CDR3 sequence reads: CASSYGQGVNSYEQYF. The CDR3 DNA reads as TGTGCCAGCAGTTACGGGCAGGGGGTAAATTCCTACGAGCAGTACTTC.

This sequence joins TRBV3-1 and TRBJ2-1; TRBD1 aligns across 7 bases. V dropped 2 bases and J dropped 6; count of bases not matched to a gene: 1. The CDR3 sequence is 13 residues long. Germline assignment: CDR1 LGHDT and CDR2 YNNKEL (reference sequence). Here the CDR3 reads CASSQRQGNEQFF. The CDR3 bases are TGTGCCAGCAGCCAAAGACAGGGCAATGAGCAGTTCTTC.

V is TRBV20-1 and J is TRBJ1-4; 9 nucleotides line up with TRBD1. The CDR3 is made up of 15 amino acids. V dropped 1 base and J dropped 10; count of bases not matched to a gene: 10. Germline CDR1 DFQATT, CDR2 SNEGSKA (reference sequence). The CDR3 region is CSARGDGQGPRKLFF. The CDR3, as DNA: TGCAGTGCTAGAGGAGATGGACAGGGGCCCAGAAAACTGTTTTTT.

This sequence joins TRBV6-8 and TRBJ1-3; tentatively, D is TRBD1 (5 bases). Germline V CDR1 and CDR2: MNHGY, SAAAGT. CDR3 length: 15 amino acids. Trimming left V 0 bases short and J 3 bases short, with 9 bases between. CDR3 sequence (DNA): TGTGCCAGCAGTTACTCAAATGGGGGTGGAAACACCATATATTTT. This translates into CASSYSNGGGNTIYF.

The chain recombines TRBV24-1 with TRBJ2-1; TRBD1 aligns across 10 bases. V lost 9 bases to trimming and J lost 8 bases; unmatched junction nucleotides: 18. The CDR3 sequence is 17 residues long. The V gene's germline CDR1 is KGHDR and CDR2 SFDVKD. CDR3 DNA sequence: TGTGCCACCCGTCCGGGACAGGGGAAGGGTAAACGGGATGAGCAGTTCTTC. Translating it yields CATRPGQGKGKRDEQFF.

This clonotype appeared a single time. One junction end does not reproduce the germline sequence, and a read error may be involved. This chain joins TRBV20-1 and TRBJ2-3; TRBD2 agrees at 9 bases. The germline CDR1 and CDR2 sequences are DFQATT and SNEGSKA (reference sequence). The CDR3 covers 14 residues. Here the CDR3 DNA reads TGCATTGCTAGTTCCCTACGACTAGCGGCTACGCAGTATTTT. Amino acid sequence: CIASSLRLAATQYF.

The chain is built from TRBV23-1 and TRBJ2-5, with D unclear. TRBV23-1 is filed as an ORF, its function uncertain. V was trimmed by 0 bases and J by 4 bases, leaving 3 bases between them. This CDR3 has 12 residues. The CDR3 sequence: CASSQSTETQYF. The CDR3 nucleotides are TGCGCCAGCAGTCAATCAACAGAGACCCAGTACTTC.

This clonotype turned up a few times. The gene calls are TRBV5-1 and TRBJ2-7, with 8 bases aligning to TRBD1. CDR3 length equals 13 residues. Looked up from germline, CDR1 is SGHRS and CDR2 is YFSETQ. V lost 6 bases and J lost 6; bases outside the gene matches: 8. The DNA of the CDR3 is TGCGCCAGCACCCCGGACAGGGTAGGCGAGCAGTACTTC. Translating gives CASTPDRVGEQYF. Full variable domain (rest looked up from reference TRBV5-1 and TRBJ2-7): KAGVTQTPRYLIKTRGQQVTLSCSPISGHRSVSWYQQTPGQGLQFLFEYFSETQRNKGNFPGRFSGRQFSNSRSEMNVSTLELGDSALYLCASTPDRVGEQYFGPGTRLTVT.

V gene TRBV5-6 combines with J gene TRBJ2-7; D ambiguous. Between the trimmed V and J ends, which lost 3 bases and 3 bases, there was a span of 7 bases. CDR1 is SGHDT, CDR2 YYEEEE, per germline. This CDR3 comprises 12 residues. Here the CDR3 reads CASSSFSYEQYF. The CDR3 nucleotides are TGTGCCAGCAGCTCCTTCAGCTACGAGCAGTACTTC.

V is TRBV9 and J is TRBJ1-1; 9 nucleotides agree with TRBD1. The V gene's germline CDR1 is SGDLS and CDR2 YYNGEE. This CDR3 has 13 residues. Losses at the gene ends were 4 bases for V and 11 bases for J; bases not matched to a gene: 9. CDR3 loop: CASSPSGTGSAFF. CDR3 DNA sequence: TGTGCCAGCAGCCCTAGCGGGACAGGGTCGGCTTTCTTT.

The J gene is TRBJ1-2, the V gene TRBV20-1; D is undetermined. Trimming pared 3 bases from V and 4 bases from J, leaving 9 bases between. The CDR3 is 12 residues long. Germline lookup yields CDR1 DFQATT and CDR2 SNEGSKA (reference sequence). Here the CDR3 reads CSARRGSYGYTF. In DNA, the CDR3 is TGCAGTGCTAGGCGAGGGTCCTATGGCTACACCTTC.

This clonotype was recorded only once. This sequence joins TRBV12-3 or TRBV12-4 and TRBJ1-3; 8 bases are a match to TRBD1. This CDR3 comprises 14 residues. V lost 6 bases and J lost 1; bases outside the gene matches: 2. Written as DNA, the CDR3 is TGTGCCAGCAGCCGACAGGGGTCTGGAAACACCATATATTTT. Translating it yields CASSRQGSGNTIYF.

The chain recombines TRBV3-1 with TRBJ2-1; 10 bases are a match to TRBD1. The CDR3 is made up of 15 amino acids. Per germline, CDR1 LGHDT and CDR2 YNNKEL (reference sequence). V gave up 5 bases and J gave up 7 bases; unmatched junction bases: 8. This CDR3 reads CASSVGQGVGNEQFF. The CDR3 DNA sequence: TGTGCCAGCAGCGTTGGACAGGGGGTGGGGAATGAGCAGTTCTTC.

The chain combines TRBV6-8 with TRBJ2-2, with 8 nucleotides matching TRBD2. V lost 5 bases to trimming and J lost 5 bases; unmatched junction nucleotides: 4. Per the germline V gene, CDR1 is MNHGY and CDR2 is SAAAGT. CDR3 size: 14 residues. Written as DNA, the CDR3 is TGTGCCAGCAGTGAGACGGGGGGGACCGGGGAGCTGTTTTTT. It translates to CASSETGGTGELFF.

The V and J genes are TRBV6-6 and TRBJ1-1; the D is unclear. V was clipped by 1 base and J by 1 base, with 7 bases between them. The germline V gene has CDR1 MNHNY and CDR2 SVGAGI (reference sequence). CDR3 length: 14 residues. In DNA form, the CDR3 reads TGTGCCAGCAGTTACTTGTCAGAGAACACTGAAGCTTTCTTT. It yields the protein CASSYLSENTEAFF.